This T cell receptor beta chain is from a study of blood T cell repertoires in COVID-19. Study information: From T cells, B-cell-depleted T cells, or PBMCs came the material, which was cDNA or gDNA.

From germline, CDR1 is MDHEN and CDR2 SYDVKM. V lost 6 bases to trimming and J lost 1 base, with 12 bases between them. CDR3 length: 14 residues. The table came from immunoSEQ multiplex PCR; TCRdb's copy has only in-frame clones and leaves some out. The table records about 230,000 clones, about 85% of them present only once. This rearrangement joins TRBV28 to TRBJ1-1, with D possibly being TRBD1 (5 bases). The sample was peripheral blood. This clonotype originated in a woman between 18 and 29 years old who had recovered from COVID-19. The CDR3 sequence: CASRLGATNTEAFF. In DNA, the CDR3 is TGTGCCAGCAGGTTAGGGGCCACGAACACTGAAGCTTTCTTT.